The 20 T cell receptor beta chains presented below share a single source sample, sequenced in a study of type 1 regulatory T cells. MiXCR, run by TCRdb on the reads, gives a single entry per CDR3 protein. The sample consists of about 5,800 distinct CDR3 sequences, under 30% of them appearing once. Their target antigens are unknown. The source material was cultured T cells, either the whole culture or a sorted T cell fraction (not recorded which). Described subset: Tr1-enriched cell product generated in vitro against host alloantigens. All receptors come from a human donor in good health.

The chain has TRBV19 and TRBJ2-4, with D possibly being TRBD1 or TRBD2 (5 bases each). This CDR3 is built from 16 residues. Germline CDR1 and CDR2: LNHDA and SQIVND (reference sequence). Trimming pared 5 bases from V and 10 bases from J, leaving 24 bases between. The CDR3 bases are TGTGCCAGTAGTGACCGGGCCCTCAGGGAAGAGGGTATTCAGTACTTC. This gives the protein CASSDRALREEGIQYF.

V is TRBV7-8 and J is TRBJ2-7, with 7 bases matching TRBD1. Per the germline V gene, CDR1 is SGHVS and CDR2 is FQNEAQ. The CDR3 sequence is 14 residues long. Germline trimming cut 3 bases from V and 2 bases from J; bases unmatched to any gene: 4. CDR3 amino acids: CASSFGQAPYEQYF. The CDR3 region has the DNA TGTGCCAGCAGCTTCGGACAGGCCCCCTACGAGCAGTACTTC.

This clonotype was seen at least ten times. V is TRBV12-3 or TRBV12-4 and J is TRBJ1-5, with a weak D call TRBD1 (5 bases). Trimming left V 8 bases short and J 0 bases short, with 14 bases between. CDR3 size: 15 residues. CDR3 amino acids: CASAGGAGSNQPQHF. The DNA for the CDR3 is TGTGCCAGCGCCGGCGGGGCCGGTAGCAATCAGCCCCAGCATTTT.

The chain has TRBV20-1 and TRBJ1-5; 9 positions agree with TRBD1. Germline CDR1 is DFQATT and CDR2 is SNEGSKA (reference sequence). The CDR3 covers 16 residues. This CDR3 is CSYGRAGQGNNQPQHF. The CDR3 nucleotides read TGCAGCTACGGGCGAGCAGGACAGGGGAACAATCAGCCCCAGCATTTT.

The chain is built from TRBV6-5 and TRBJ2-7; possibly TRBD1 for D (6 bases). Trimming pared 2 bases from V and 2 bases from J, leaving 10 bases between. Germline CDR1 MNHEY, CDR2 SVGAGI. The CDR3 spans 14 residues. In nucleotides, the CDR3 is TGTGCCAGCAGTTACCAGGGACATGCCTACGAGCAGTACTTC. It is translated as CASSYQGHAYEQYF.

This clonotype ranks as medium-sized (0.01 to 0.1%). The genes are TRBV20-1 and TRBJ2-1, with 13 bases aligning to TRBD2. There are 14 residues in the CDR3. The junction had 3 bases not matched to a gene; V was cut back by 5 bases and J by 5 bases. The germline V gene has CDR1 DFQATT and CDR2 SNEGSKA (reference sequence). CDR3 bases: TGCAGTGCTCCGACTAGCGGGAGGCACAATGAGCAGTTCTTC. Its translation is CSAPTSGRHNEQFF.

This chain links TRBV5-1 with TRBJ1-1; D may be TRBD1 (6 bases). V shed 3 bases and J shed 0 bases, with 9 bases lying between them. Germline assignment: CDR1 SGHRS and CDR2 YFSETQ. This CDR3 is 14 amino acids long. The CDR3 region is CASSWGQVNTEAFF. For the CDR3, the DNA is TGCGCCAGCAGCTGGGGACAAGTGAACACTGAAGCTTTCTTT.

In this sample, this clonotype is medium-sized (0.01 to 0.1%). This chain joins TRBV5-6 and TRBJ1-2; possibly TRBD1 for D (6 bases). Germline V gene sequence: CDR1 SGHDT, CDR2 YYEEEE. The CDR3 has 13 residues. V was pared by 2 bases and J by 7 bases, with 12 bases between. In DNA, the CDR3 is TGTGCCAGCAGCTTCCAGGGGCGGGGTGGCTACACCTTC. This sequence encodes CASSFQGRGGYTF.

This clonotype was detected a few times. This may arise from a read error, as a much more abundant clone is one base away. This chain links TRBV5-1 with TRBJ2-2; 11 nucleotides align to TRBD2. The CDR3 runs to 15 residues. V lost 6 bases and J lost 7; bases outside the gene matches: 8. Germline CDR1 SGHRS, CDR2 YFSETQ. CDR3 region: CASKPSGGYIGELFF. The CDR3 DNA sequence: TGCGCCAGCAAGCCTAGCGGGGGGTACATCGGGGAGCTGTTTTTT.

By share, this clonotype counts as medium-sized. The CDR3 here is CASIGDANQPQHF. The CDR3 DNA reads TGCGCCAGCATTGGGGACGCTAATCAGCCCCAGCATTTT. The rearrangement uses TRBV10-2 and TRBJ1-5, with TRBD1 as a possible D gene (5 bases). The CDR3 spans 13 residues. Trimming cost V 7 bases and J 4 bases, with 11 bases left between them. From germline, CDR1 is WSHSY and CDR2 SAAADI.

The chain employs TRBV7-2 and TRBJ2-5; D is uncertain. This CDR3 region has 11 residues. V was clipped by 5 bases and J by 4 bases, with 5 bases between them. From germline, CDR1 is SGHTA and CDR2 FQGNSA. CDR3 sequence: CASSQLETQYF. CDR3 bases: TGTGCCAGCAGCCAGCTAGAGACCCAGTACTTC.

By share, this clonotype ranks as medium-sized. The rearrangement uses TRBV9 and TRBJ2-1, with D hard to call. V was cut by 4 bases and J by 0 bases, with 8 bases left in between. Germline CDR1 SGDLS, CDR2 YYNGEE. The CDR3 loop spans 14 amino acids. DNA for the CDR3: TGTGCCAGCAGCTCCAGTTCCTCCTACAATGAGCAGTTCTTC. Its translation: CASSSSSSYNEQFF.

The CDR3 sequence is CASNLGVGQGTDTQYF. CDR3 in DNA: TGTGCCAGCAATTTAGGAGTCGGACAGGGAACAGATACGCAGTATTTT. The V and J genes are TRBV7-3 and TRBJ2-3; 8 bases are shared with TRBD1. The CDR3 spans 16 residues. The junction had 12 bases not matched to a gene; V was cut back by 7 bases and J by 3 bases. CDR1 SGHTA and CDR2 FQGTGA come from the germline V gene.

The table lists this clonotype with a few counts. The chain uses TRBV5-1 and TRBJ1-2, with 8 positions matching TRBD1. CDR1 and CDR2 from the germline V gene are SGHRS and YFSETQ. V was clipped by 0 bases and J by 2 bases; unmatched bases: 0. There are 14 residues in the CDR3. In DNA form, the CDR3 reads TGCGCCAGCAGCTTGGGACAGGGGAACTATGGCTACACCTTC. It is translated as CASSLGQGNYGYTF.

Relative to its sample, this clonotype is medium-sized. The chain uses TRBV18 and TRBJ1-1; D gene ambiguous. Germline-derived CDR1 and CDR2 are KGHSH and LQKENI. V gave up 4 bases and J gave up 5 bases, with 5 bases separating them. The CDR3 has 11 amino acids. The CDR3 region is CASSRETEAFF. Written as DNA, the CDR3 is TGTGCCAGCTCACGCGAAACTGAAGCTTTCTTT.

The rearrangement joins TRBV7-6 to TRBJ2-7; D may be TRBD2 (5 bases). The V end lost 4 bases, the J end lost 5 bases, and 9 bases lay between the germline ends. Germline values: CDR1 SGHVS, CDR2 FNYEAQ. The CDR3 runs 12 residues. The CDR3 here is CASSSGKNEQYF. The CDR3 nucleotides read TGTGCCAGCAGCTCGGGGAAAAACGAGCAGTACTTC.

To note about this clonotype: A much larger clonotype is one base distant, so this may be a read error. This chain uses TRBV6-6 with TRBJ1-1, with TRBD1 identical over 11 bases. There are 16 residues in the CDR3. The junction had 5 bases not matched to a gene; V was cut back by 0 bases and J by 5 bases. Germline V gene data show CDR1 as MNHNY and CDR2 as SVGAGI (reference sequence). This CDR3 reads CASSYSWTGGETEAFF. The CDR3 nucleotides read TGTGCCAGCAGTTACTCCTGGACAGGGGGCGAAACTGAAGCTTTCTTT.

In its sample, this clonotype is medium-sized. The V gene is TRBV30, the J gene TRBJ1-4, with D hard to call. Germline V CDR1 and CDR2: GTSNPN, SVGIG (reference sequence). The germline V and J ends were trimmed by 5 bases and 8 bases, with 9 bases remaining between them. The CDR3 extends over 11 amino acids. The chain's CDR3 is CAWGLNEKLFF. CDR3 in DNA: TGTGCCTGGGGACTGAACGAAAAACTGTTTTTT.

This clonotype is medium-sized in the sample. The chain has TRBV5-1 and TRBJ2-2, with 7 bases aligning to TRBD1. From germline, CDR1 is SGHRS and CDR2 YFSETQ. The length of the CDR3 is 15 residues. J gave up 4 bases and V 4 bases, and 7 bases lay outside the gene matches. The DNA for the CDR3 is TGCGCCAGCAGCGCAGACAGGGCGACCACCGGGGAGCTGTTTTTT. Protein: CASSADRATTGELFF.

This clonotype is medium-sized (0.01 to 0.1%). The V and J genes are TRBV2 and TRBJ1-5, with 9 bases aligning to TRBD1. The germline V gene has CDR1 SNHLY and CDR2 FYNNEI. V was pared by 6 bases and J by 6 bases, with 3 bases of the junction left unmatched. The CDR3 is 13 residues long. The CDR3 sequence is CASSGDRAQPQHF. In DNA, the CDR3 is TGTGCCAGCAGCGGGGACAGGGCTCAGCCCCAGCATTTT.